These 18 T cell receptor beta chains share one sample of origin, sequenced in a study of CD8 T cells in ankylosing spondylitis. One entry per CDR3 protein results from TCRdb running MiXCR on the 5' RACE reads. The profile covers roughly 120,000 distinct CDR3 sequences, with around 7% appearing a single time and 10% to 15% taken by the ten largest. Sequencing input: blood, either unsorted or a sorted T cell fraction (not recorded which). The receptors stem from a male donor with ankylosing spondylitis or in good health (not recorded which).

The chain links TRBV11-2 to TRBJ2-2; TRBD2 agrees at 7 bases. This CDR3 is 14 amino acids long. After removal of 5 bases from V and 6 bases from J, the junction contained 6 bases not matched to a gene. The germline V gene has CDR1 SGHAT and CDR2 FQNNGV. CDR3 bases: TGTGCCAGCAGCGTGAGCGGGACCTCCGGGGAGCTGTTTTTT. Residues: CASSVSGTSGELFF.

The chain is built from TRBV5-1 and TRBJ1-1; TRBD1 is a possible D gene (6 bases). Deletions cut 5 bases from V and 4 bases from J, with 15 bases between. This CDR3 region has 14 residues. The germline gives CDR1 SGHRS, CDR2 YFSETQ. CDR3 sequence: CASSLGRGATEAFF. The CDR3 DNA reads as TGCGCCAGCAGTCTGGGTCGGGGGGCCACTGAAGCTTTCTTT.

At least ten counts were recorded for this clonotype. The chain carries TRBV9 and TRBJ2-1, with TRBD2 identical over 9 bases. Trimming cost V 2 bases and J 3 bases; bases outside gene matches: 3. The CDR3 consists of 15 residues. The germline V gene encodes CDR1 SGDLS and CDR2 YYNGEE. CDR3 loop: CASSVGGGDYNEQFF. The CDR3 DNA is TGTGCCAGCAGCGTCGGCGGGGGGGACTACAATGAGCAGTTCTTC.

Many counts were recorded for this clonotype. The chain recombines TRBV20-1 with TRBJ1-2, with D possibly being TRBD1 (5 bases). The V end lost 3 bases, the J end lost 5 bases, and 10 bases lay between the germline ends. CDR1 is DFQATT, CDR2 SNEGSKA, per germline (reference sequence). The CDR3 spans 12 residues. The CDR3 reads CSASRDGYGYTF. DNA for the CDR3: TGCAGTGCTAGCAGGGATGGGTATGGCTACACCTTC.

This clonotype was found many times. The chain recombines TRBV3-1 with TRBJ2-1, with 12 bases that match TRBD2. V shed 5 bases, J shed 5 bases, and the junction held 1 base outside the gene matches. Germline CDR1 is LGHDT and CDR2 is YNNKEL (reference sequence). CDR3 length: 14 amino acids. In DNA, the CDR3 is TGTGCCAGCAGCTGGACTAGCGGGGACAATGAGCAGTTCTTC. Amino acid sequence: CASSWTSGDNEQFF.

This clonotype was counted at least ten times. This chain joins TRBV18 and TRBJ2-1; TRBD2 matches at 9 bases. V was pared by 4 bases and J by 5 bases, with 12 bases of the junction left unmatched. The CDR3 has 17 residues. Germline assignment: CDR1 KGHSH and CDR2 LQKENI. The CDR3 loop reads CASSRASGIPQNNEQFF. DNA of the CDR3: TGTGCCAGCTCACGAGCTAGCGGGATACCCCAAAACAATGAGCAGTTCTTC.

This clonotype has at least ten counts. V gene TRBV3-1 combines with J gene TRBJ2-4, with D unresolved. The CDR3 sequence is 15 residues long. Trimming removed 3 bases at V and 0 bases at J, with 9 bases between. Per germline, CDR1 LGHDT and CDR2 YNNKEL (reference sequence). CDR3 sequence reads: CASSQSRLAKNIQYF. The CDR3, as DNA: TGTGCCAGCAGCCAGAGCAGGCTAGCCAAAAACATTCAGTACTTC.

This clonotype was observed at least ten times. The chain joins TRBV9 to TRBJ1-2; no clear D gene. The length of the CDR3 is 12 residues. Trimming shortened V by 3 bases and J by 6 bases, and 9 bases separated the two germline ends. Germline CDR1 is SGDLS and CDR2 is YYNGEE. CDR3 DNA sequence: TGTGCCAGCAGCGGCGACACCCATGGCTACACCTTC. Its protein product is CASSGDTHGYTF.

Note on this clonotype: This may come from a read error, since a much larger clone is one base off. V and J are TRBV12-3 or TRBV12-4 and TRBJ1-5; D unresolved. The CDR3 length is 13 residues. CDR3 DNA: TGTGCCAGCAGTTTAAGGGAGGACCAGCGCCAGCATTTT. Translation: CASSLREDQRQHF.

This clonotype is categorized as medium-sized. This rearrangement joins TRBV7-7 to TRBJ2-3; 8 nucleotides agree with TRBD2. The germline V gene encodes CDR1 SSHAT and CDR2 FNYEAQ (reference sequence). The CDR3 is 14 amino acids. J lost 4 bases, V lost 1 base, and 1 base had no gene match. In nucleotides, the CDR3 is TGTGCCAGCAGCTTAGGACTAGCGTCAGATACGCAGTATTTT. It is translated as CASSLGLASDTQYF.

The V call is TRBV28, the J call TRBJ2-3; no reliable D call. V lost 5 bases and J lost 3, with 15 bases in between. Germline V gene data show CDR1 as MDHEN and CDR2 as SYDVKM. The CDR3 spans 15 residues. For the CDR3, the DNA is TGTGCCAGCAGTCCACCGACATTCCTTACAGATACGCAGTATTTT. Translation: CASSPPTFLTDTQYF.

This clonotype was observed many times. This sequence joins TRBV20-1 and TRBJ2-7; D is perhaps TRBD2 (5 bases). This CDR3 contains 13 residues. Looked up from germline, CDR1 is DFQATT and CDR2 is SNEGSKA (reference sequence). Trimming removed 6 bases at V and 4 bases at J, with 16 bases between. The CDR3 DNA follows: TGCAGTGCCCCACGGGATTTCGGGTACGAGCAGTACTTC. Amino acid sequence: CSAPRDFGYEQYF.

Many counts were recorded for this clonotype. CDR3 sequence (DNA): TGTGCCAGCAGTTCGGACAGTCGTAATGAAAAACTGTTTTTT. It translates to CASSSDSRNEKLFF. The chain recombines TRBV12-3 or TRBV12-4 with TRBJ1-4; D perhaps matches TRBD1 (6 bases). The CDR3 totals 14 residues. V lost 4 bases and J lost 4, with 10 bases in between.

This clonotype has at least ten counts. One junction end does not reproduce the germline sequence, and a read error may be involved. The chain links TRBV12-3 or TRBV12-4 to TRBJ2-7, with TRBD1 identical over 8 bases. The CDR3 runs to 12 residues. The CDR3 region has the DNA TGTGCCAGCAGCCAAAGCCGGGACAGGTCCGACTTC. Translated: CASSQSRDRSDF.

This clonotype was seen at least ten times. J is TRBJ2-7 and V is TRBV28; maybe TRBD2 (5 bases). Germline values: CDR1 MDHEN, CDR2 SYDVKM. V was clipped by 3 bases and J by 1 base, with 13 bases between them. The CDR3 covers 15 residues. Written as DNA, the CDR3 is TGTGCCAGCAGTTTTTGGACGGACTCATCCTACGAGCAGTACTTC. The encoded protein is CASSFWTDSSYEQYF. The full variable domain, in which reference TRBV28 and TRBJ2-7 provide the parts outside the CDR3, is DVKVTQSSRYLVKRTGEKVFLECVQDMDHENMFWYRQDPGLGLRLIYFSYDVKMKEKGDIPEGYSVSREKKERFSLILESASTNQTSMYLCASSFWTDSSYEQYFGPGTRLTVT.

The chain joins TRBV20-1 to TRBJ1-1; D might be TRBD1 (5 bases). Germline-derived CDR1 and CDR2 are DFQATT and SNEGSKA (reference sequence). CDR3 length: 11 amino acids. Between the trimmed V and J ends, which lost 3 bases and 7 bases, there was a span of 9 bases. The CDR3 region is CSASLDSEAFF. The CDR3 DNA follows: TGCAGTGCTAGCCTTGACAGTGAAGCTTTCTTT.

This clonotype has ten or more counts. The chain is built from TRBV19 and TRBJ1-5; the D gene is possibly TRBD1 (5 bases). V was pared by 5 bases and J by 6 bases, with 8 bases between. From germline, CDR1 is LNHDA and CDR2 SQIVND (reference sequence). The CDR3 is 12 amino acids. The DNA for the CDR3 is TGTGCCAGTAGTGGGGCCGGTCAGCCCCAGCATTTT. Translated: CASSGAGQPQHF.

The table lists this clonotype with many counts. The V gene is TRBV11-1, the J gene TRBJ1-5; D is perhaps TRBD1 (5 bases). V was trimmed by 3 bases and J by 2 bases, leaving 8 bases between them. Per the germline V gene, CDR1 is SGHAT and CDR2 is FQDESV (reference sequence). The CDR3 has 14 amino acids. The CDR3 DNA reads as TGTGCCAGCAGCTTGGGGGTGGGCAATCAGCCCCAGCATTTT. It yields the protein CASSLGVGNQPQHF.